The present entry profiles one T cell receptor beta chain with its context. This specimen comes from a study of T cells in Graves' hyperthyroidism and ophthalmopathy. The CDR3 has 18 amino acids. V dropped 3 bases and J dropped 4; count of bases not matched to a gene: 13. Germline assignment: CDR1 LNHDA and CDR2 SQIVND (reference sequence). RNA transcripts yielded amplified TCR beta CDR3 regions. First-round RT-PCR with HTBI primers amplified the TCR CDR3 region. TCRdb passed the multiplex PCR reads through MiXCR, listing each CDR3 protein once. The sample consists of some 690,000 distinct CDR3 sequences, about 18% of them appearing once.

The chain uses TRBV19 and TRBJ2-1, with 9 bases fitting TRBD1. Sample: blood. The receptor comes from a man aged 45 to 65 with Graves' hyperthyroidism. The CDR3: CASSIPPSQGAGYNEQFF. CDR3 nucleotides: TGTGCCAGTAGTATCCCCCCCTCACAGGGGGCAGGGTACAATGAGCAGTTCTTC. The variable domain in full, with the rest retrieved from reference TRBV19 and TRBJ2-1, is DGGITQSPKYLFRKEGQNVTLSCEQNLNHDAMYWYRQDPGQGLRLIYYSQIVNDFQKGDIAEGYSVSREKKESFPLTVTSAQKNPTAFYLCASSIPPSQGAGYNEQFFGPGTRLTVL.